This entry concerns a single T cell receptor (beta chain). This specimen comes from a study of shared clonotypes between healthy human individuals. V lost 3 bases and J lost 0; bases outside the gene matches: 6. Germline CDR1 reads SGHRS; CDR2 reads YFSETQ. CDR3 length: 16 residues. The deep-level immunoSEQ assay was used. Genomic DNA per cell subset filled all wells of several immunoSEQ plates. Repertoires were generated with immunoSEQ multiplex PCR, while TCRdb's copy carries only in-frame clones and drops some. The sample lists about half a million clones; about 84% were seen once. The origin of this receptor is a woman in her thirties or forties in good health. Some clones in this sample may be carry-over from other donors' samples. The material sequenced was PBMCs. The gene calls are TRBV5-1 and TRBJ2-1; the match to TRBD1 covers 7 bases. Here the CDR3 DNA reads TGCGCCAGCAGCTGGGGACAGCTTAGCTCCTACAATGAGCAGTTCTTC. Encoded protein: CASSWGQLSSYNEQFF.